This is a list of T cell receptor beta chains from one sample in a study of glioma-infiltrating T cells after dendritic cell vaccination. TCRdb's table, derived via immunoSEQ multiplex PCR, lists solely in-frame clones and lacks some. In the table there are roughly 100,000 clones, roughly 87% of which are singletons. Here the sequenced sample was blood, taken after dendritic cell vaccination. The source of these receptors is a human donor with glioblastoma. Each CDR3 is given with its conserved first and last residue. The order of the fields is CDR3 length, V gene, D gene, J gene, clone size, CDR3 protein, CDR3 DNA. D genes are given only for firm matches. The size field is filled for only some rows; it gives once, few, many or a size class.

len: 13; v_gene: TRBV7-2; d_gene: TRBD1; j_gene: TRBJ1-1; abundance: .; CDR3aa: CASSPRGGAEAFF; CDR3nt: TGTGCCAGCAGCCCCCGAGGGGGCGCTGAAGCTTTCTTT
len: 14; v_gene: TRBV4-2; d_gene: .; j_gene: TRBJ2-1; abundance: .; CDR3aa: CASSQVTQDNEQFF; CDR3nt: TGTGCCAGCAGCCAAGTGACGCAGGACAATGAGCAGTTCTTC
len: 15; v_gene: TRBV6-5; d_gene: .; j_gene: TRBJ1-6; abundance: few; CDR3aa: CASSYSWSGGSPLHF; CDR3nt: TGTGCCAGCAGTTACTCTTGGAGTGGAGGATCACCCCTCCACTTT
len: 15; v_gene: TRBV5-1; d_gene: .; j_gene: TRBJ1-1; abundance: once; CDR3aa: CASSLGPEVNTEAFF; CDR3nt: TGCGCCAGCAGCCTAGGACCGGAGGTGAACACTGAAGCTTTCTTT
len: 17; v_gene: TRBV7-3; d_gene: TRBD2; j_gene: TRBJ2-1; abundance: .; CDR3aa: CASSPGEGKSSYNEQFF; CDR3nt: TGTGCCAGCAGCCCCGGGGAGGGCAAATCCTCCTACAATGAGCAGTTCTTC
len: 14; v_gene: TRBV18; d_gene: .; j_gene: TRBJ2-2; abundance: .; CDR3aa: CASSPKPLTGELFF; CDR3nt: TGTGCCAGCTCACCAAAGCCCCTCACCGGGGAGCTGTTTTTT
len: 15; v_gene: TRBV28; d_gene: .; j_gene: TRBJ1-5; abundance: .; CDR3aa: CASRADRSVYQPQHF; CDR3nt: TGTGCCAGCAGAGCTGACAGGTCAGTTTATCAGCCCCAGCATTTT
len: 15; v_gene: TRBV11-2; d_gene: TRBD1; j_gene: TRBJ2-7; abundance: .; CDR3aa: CASSLEGQGVNEQYF; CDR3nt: TGTGCCAGCAGCTTAGAGGGACAGGGCGTCAACGAGCAGTACTTC
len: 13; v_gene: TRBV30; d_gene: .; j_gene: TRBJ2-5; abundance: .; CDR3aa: CAWTSPDSETQYF; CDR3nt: TGTGCCTGGACATCTCCCGACAGCGAGACCCAGTACTTC
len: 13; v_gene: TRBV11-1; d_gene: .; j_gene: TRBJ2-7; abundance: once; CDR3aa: CASSRGASYEQYF; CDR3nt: TGTGCCAGCAGTCGCGGGGCATCCTACGAGCAGTACTTC
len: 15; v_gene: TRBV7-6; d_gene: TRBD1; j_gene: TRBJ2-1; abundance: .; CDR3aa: CASSALTGADAEQFF; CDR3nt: TGTGCCAGCAGCGCGCTGACAGGGGCGGATGCTGAGCAGTTCTTC
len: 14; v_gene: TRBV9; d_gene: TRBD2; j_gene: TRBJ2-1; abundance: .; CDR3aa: CASSVGGGQGEQFF; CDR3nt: TGTGCCAGCAGCGTAGGCGGGGGGCAGGGTGAGCAGTTCTTC
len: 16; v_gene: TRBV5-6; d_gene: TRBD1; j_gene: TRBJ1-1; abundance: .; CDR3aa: CASSWTGRLLLAEAFF; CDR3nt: TGTGCCAGCAGCTGGACAGGGAGATTATTGCTAGCTGAAGCTTTCTTT
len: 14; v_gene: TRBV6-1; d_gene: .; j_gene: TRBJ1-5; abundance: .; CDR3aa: CASTPGSGNQPQHF; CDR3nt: TGTGCCAGCACCCCGGGGTCTGGCAATCAGCCCCAGCATTTT
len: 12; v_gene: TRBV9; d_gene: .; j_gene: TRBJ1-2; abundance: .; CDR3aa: CASSVIRGGYTF; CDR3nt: TGTGCCAGCAGCGTAATCAGGGGTGGCTACACCTTC
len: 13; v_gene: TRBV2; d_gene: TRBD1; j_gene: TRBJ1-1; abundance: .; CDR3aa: CASSENRGTEAFF; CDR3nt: TGTGCCAGCAGTGAAAACAGGGGGACTGAAGCTTTCTTT
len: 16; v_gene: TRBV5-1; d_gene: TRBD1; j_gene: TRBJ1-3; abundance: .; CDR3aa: CASSTRTGGGGNTIYF; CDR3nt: TGCGCCAGCAGCACCCGGACAGGGGGAGGTGGAAACACCATATATTTT
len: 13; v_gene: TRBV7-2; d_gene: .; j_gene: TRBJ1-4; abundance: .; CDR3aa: CASSLDENEKLFF; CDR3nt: TGTGCCAGCAGCTTAGACGAGAATGAAAAACTGTTTTTT
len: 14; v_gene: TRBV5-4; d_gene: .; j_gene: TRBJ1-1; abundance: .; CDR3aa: CASSLSTVVTEAFF; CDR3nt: TGTGCCAGCAGCTTGAGTACTGTAGTTACTGAAGCTTTCTTT
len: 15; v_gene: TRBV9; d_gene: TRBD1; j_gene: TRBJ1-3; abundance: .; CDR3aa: CASSVAGTGGNTIYF; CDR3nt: TGTGCCAGCAGCGTAGCGGGGACAGGGGGAAACACCATATATTTT
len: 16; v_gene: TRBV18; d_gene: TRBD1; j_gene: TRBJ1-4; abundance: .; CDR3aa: CASSPRATGDGEKLFF; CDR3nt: TGTGCCAGCTCACCTCGGGCGACAGGGGATGGGGAAAAACTGTTTTTT
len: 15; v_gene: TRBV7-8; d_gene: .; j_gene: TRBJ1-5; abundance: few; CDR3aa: CASSAYQGTGQPQHF; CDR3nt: TGTGCCAGCAGCGCCTATCAGGGAACGGGTCAGCCCCAGCATTTT
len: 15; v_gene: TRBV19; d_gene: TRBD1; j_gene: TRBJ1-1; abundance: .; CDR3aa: CASSIRTGGNTEAFF; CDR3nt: TGTGCCAGTAGTATTCGGACAGGGGGCAACACTGAAGCTTTCTTT
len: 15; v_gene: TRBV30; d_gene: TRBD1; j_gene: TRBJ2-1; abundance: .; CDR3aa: CAWSADRVKVDEQFF; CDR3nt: TGTGCCTGGAGTGCCGACAGGGTAAAAGTCGATGAGCAGTTCTTC
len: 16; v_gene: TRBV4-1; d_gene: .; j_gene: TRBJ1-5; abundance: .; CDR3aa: CASSQDPGYSNQPQHF; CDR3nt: TGCGCCAGCAGCCAAGATCCCGGGTATAGCAATCAGCCCCAGCATTTT
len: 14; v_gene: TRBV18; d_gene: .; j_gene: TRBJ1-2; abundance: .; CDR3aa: CASSPGNTNYGYTF; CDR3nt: TGTGCCAGCTCACCAGGCAACACTAACTATGGCTACACCTTC
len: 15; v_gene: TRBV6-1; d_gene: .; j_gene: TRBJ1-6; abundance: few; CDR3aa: CASSQTQGSHSPLHF; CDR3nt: TGTGCCAGCAGCCAGACACAGGGATCGCATTCACCCCTCCACTTT
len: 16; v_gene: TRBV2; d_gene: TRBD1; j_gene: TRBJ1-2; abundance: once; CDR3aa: CASSPLNLDRVGGYTF; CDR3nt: TGTGCCAGCAGTCCCCTTAACCTGGACAGGGTTGGCGGCTACACCTTC
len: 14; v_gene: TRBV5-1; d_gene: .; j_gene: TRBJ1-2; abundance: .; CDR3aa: CASSPTENNYGYTF; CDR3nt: TGCGCCAGCAGCCCGACAGAAAACAACTATGGCTACACCTTC
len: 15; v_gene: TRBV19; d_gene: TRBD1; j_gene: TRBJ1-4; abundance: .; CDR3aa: CASRDRGSTNEKLFF; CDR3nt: TGTGCCAGTAGAGACAGGGGGTCAACTAATGAAAAACTGTTTTTT
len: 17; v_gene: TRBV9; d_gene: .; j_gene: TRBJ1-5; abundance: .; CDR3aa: CASSVEARPGGNQPQHF; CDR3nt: TGTGCCAGCAGCGTAGAGGCCCGACCGGGGGGCAATCAGCCCCAGCATTTT
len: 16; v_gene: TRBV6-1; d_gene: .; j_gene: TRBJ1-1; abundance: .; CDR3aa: CASSEPGGRVNTEAFF; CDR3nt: TGTGCCAGCAGTGAACCGGGAGGTCGGGTGAACACTGAAGCTTTCTTT
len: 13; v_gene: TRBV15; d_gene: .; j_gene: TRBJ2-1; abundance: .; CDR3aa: CATSRGARDEQFF; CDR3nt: TGTGCCACCAGCAGGGGGGCAAGGGATGAGCAGTTCTTC
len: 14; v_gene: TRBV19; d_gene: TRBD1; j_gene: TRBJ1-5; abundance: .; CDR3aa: CASKQTGGDQPQHF; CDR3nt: TGTGCCAGTAAACAGACAGGGGGTGATCAGCCCCAGCATTTT
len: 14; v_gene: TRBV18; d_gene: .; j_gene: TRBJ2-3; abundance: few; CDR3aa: CASSRAGMADTQYF; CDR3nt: TGTGCCAGCTCACGGGCAGGGATGGCAGATACGCAGTATTTT
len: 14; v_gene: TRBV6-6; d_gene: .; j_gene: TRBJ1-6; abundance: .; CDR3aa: CASRGPMSGSPLHF; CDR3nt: TGTGCCAGCAGGGGCCCGATGAGTGGTTCACCCCTCCACTTT
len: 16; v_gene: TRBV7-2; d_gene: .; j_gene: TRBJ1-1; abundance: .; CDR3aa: CASSESGGPGGSEAFF; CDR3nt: TGTGCCAGCAGCGAAAGTGGGGGACCCGGGGGTTCTGAAGCTTTCTTT
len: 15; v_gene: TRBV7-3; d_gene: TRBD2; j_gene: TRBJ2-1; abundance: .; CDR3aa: CASSSVAGGRNEQFF; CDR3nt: TGTGCCAGCAGCTCAGTGGCGGGGGGGCGCAATGAGCAGTTCTTC
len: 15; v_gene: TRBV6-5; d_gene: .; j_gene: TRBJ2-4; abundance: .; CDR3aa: CASSQTPSEAYIQYF; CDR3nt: TGTGCCAGCAGTCAGACGCCATCCGAGGCATACATTCAGTACTTC
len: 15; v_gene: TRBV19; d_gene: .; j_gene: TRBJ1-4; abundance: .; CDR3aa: CASSIQTSLPVKLFF; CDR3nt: TGTGCCAGTAGTATCCAGACTTCTCTGCCGGTAAAACTGTTTTTT
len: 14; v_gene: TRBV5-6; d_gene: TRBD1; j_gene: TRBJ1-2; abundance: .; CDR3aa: CASSPTGGREGYTF; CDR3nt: TGTGCCAGCAGCCCGACAGGGGGCAGGGAGGGCTACACCTTC
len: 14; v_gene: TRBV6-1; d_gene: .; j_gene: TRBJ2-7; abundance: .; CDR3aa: CASSTRDTTYEQYF; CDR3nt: TGTGCCAGCAGCACCCGGGACACAACCTACGAGCAGTACTTC
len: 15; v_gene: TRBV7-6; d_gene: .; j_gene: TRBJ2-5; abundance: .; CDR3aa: CASSLGGVEGETQYF; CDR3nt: TGTGCCAGCAGCTTAGGGGGGGTCGAGGGAGAGACCCAGTACTTC
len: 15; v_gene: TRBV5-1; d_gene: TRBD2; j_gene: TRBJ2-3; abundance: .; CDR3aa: CASSSPGLASDTQYF; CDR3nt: TGCGCCAGCAGCTCCCCGGGACTAGCATCAGATACGCAGTATTTT
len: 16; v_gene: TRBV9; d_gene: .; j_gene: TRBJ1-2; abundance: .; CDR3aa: CASSVSGEPLGYGYTF; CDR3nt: TGTGCCAGCAGCGTAAGCGGGGAACCCCTAGGCTATGGCTACACCTTC